One T cell receptor beta chain is described in this entry. The antigen is undetermined. Diagnostic decisions used clinical symptoms, serum thyroxine and TRAb, thyroid ultrasound and orbital computed tomography. RNA transcripts gave rise to amplified TCR beta CDR3 regions. HTBI primers drove first-round RT-PCR of the TCR CDR3. Using its own MiXCR run on the multiplex PCR reads, TCRdb lists one record per CDR3 protein. The table records almost 600,000 distinct CDR3 sequences, 46% of them present only once. These data originate in a study of T cells in Graves' hyperthyroidism and ophthalmopathy. Overall study results and limits: Within blood appeared most thyroid clonotypes that had expanded above 0.001. Researchers report that a 13 V-J model separated ophthalmopathy from stable hyperthyroidism.

V shed 4 bases, J shed 6 bases, and the junction held 9 bases outside the gene matches. The CDR3 sequence is 14 residues long. CDR1 and CDR2 from the germline V gene are LGHDT and YNNKEL (reference sequence). This chain uses TRBV3-1 with TRBJ2-7; 7 positions agree with TRBD1. Source material: peripheral blood or thyroid tissue (not recorded which). The clonotype comes from a woman aged 18-30 years with Graves' hyperthyroidism. The CDR3 region is CASSLYLQGLEQYF. In nucleotides, the CDR3 is TGTGCCAGCAGCCTCTACTTACAGGGGCTCGAGCAGTACTTC.